The 23 T cell receptor beta chains presented below share a single source sample, sequenced in a study of T cell changes during pregnancy in multiple sclerosis. Only in-frame clones appear in the TCRdb table, and some are missing; sequencing was by immunoSEQ multiplex PCR. The sample includes about 29,000 clones, more than 90% seen only once; the top ten take around 6%. Source: CD8+ T cells from peripheral blood mononuclear cells, taken before pregnancy. All receptors derive from a female donor with multiple sclerosis, enrolled in a pregnancy study.

The gene calls are TRBV6-1 and TRBJ1-2, with D possibly being TRBD1 (5 bases). The V end lost 5 bases, the J end lost 0 bases, and 13 bases lay between the germline ends. The CDR3 covers 15 residues. In germline, CDR1 is MNHNS, CDR2 SASEGT. The chain's CDR3 is CASSLRQPPNYGYTF. Here the CDR3 DNA reads TGTGCCAGCAGTTTGAGACAGCCCCCTAACTATGGCTACACCTTC.

The V gene is TRBV27, the J gene TRBJ2-5; no clear D. This CDR3 is built from 13 residues. Trimming pared 2 bases from V and 1 base from J, leaving 5 bases between. Germline CDR1 and CDR2: MNHEY and SMNVEV (reference sequence). CDR3 DNA: TGTGCCAGCAGTTTAGAGTCCCAAGAGACCCAGTACTTC. Translating it yields CASSLESQETQYF.

The gene calls are TRBV6-6 and TRBJ2-1; the match to TRBD1 covers 8 bases. Germline values: CDR1 MNHNY, CDR2 SVGAGI (reference sequence). V shed 2 bases, J shed 0 bases, and the junction held 3 bases outside the gene matches. The CDR3 is 16 amino acids. The CDR3 spells CASSYGTGGSYNEQFF. CDR3 coding DNA: TGTGCCAGCAGTTACGGAACAGGGGGCTCCTACAATGAGCAGTTCTTC.

The genes are TRBV7-6 and TRBJ2-3; TRBD1 is a possible D gene (6 bases). Trimming pared 3 bases from V and 0 bases from J, leaving 13 bases between. Germline V CDR1 and CDR2: SGHVS, FNYEAQ. The CDR3 has 16 residues. CDR3: CASSLGHHLSTDTQYF. In DNA, the CDR3 is TGTGCCAGCAGCTTGGGACACCACCTCAGCACAGATACGCAGTATTTT.

The CDR3 loop reads CASSWEGKQGEQFF. CDR3 nucleotides: TGCGCCAGCAGCTGGGAGGGCAAACAAGGGGAGCAGTTCTTC. This chain uses TRBV5-1 with TRBJ2-1, with TRBD2 identical over 7 bases. Trimming took 3 bases from V and 10 from J; bases not matched to a gene: 10. This CDR3 is built from 14 residues. Looked up from germline, CDR1 is SGHRS and CDR2 is YFSETQ.

This chain joins TRBV23-1 and TRBJ1-2; no firm D call. TRBV23-1 is identified as an open reading frame with a role that is uncertain. V dropped 0 bases and J dropped 0 bases, with 8 bases sitting between them. The CDR3 has 15 residues. CDR3 sequence (DNA): TGCGCCAGCAGTCAATCGGAGGGCGCTAACTATGGCTACACCTTC. This encodes CASSQSEGANYGYTF.

The chain couples TRBV25-1 to TRBJ2-3; 8 bases agree with TRBD1. This CDR3 is 16 amino acids long. V lost 2 bases, J lost 3 bases, and 7 bases stayed unmatched. Germline V lookup: CDR1 MGHDK, CDR2 SYGVNS. The chain's CDR3 is CASSEGQGPLTDTQYF. CDR3 coding DNA: TGTGCCAGCAGTGAAGGACAGGGCCCTTTGACAGATACGCAGTATTTT. Filled out from reference TRBV25-1 and TRBJ2-3, the complete variable domain reads EADIYQTPRYLVIGTGKKITLECSQTMGHDKMYWYQQDPGMELHLIHYSYGVNSTEKGDLSSESTVSRIRTEHFPLTLESARPSHTSQYLCASSEGQGPLTDTQYFGPGTRLTVL.

The chain has TRBV5-1 and TRBJ1-1; possible D gene TRBD1, 6 bases. Germline V gene data show CDR1 as SGHRS and CDR2 as YFSETQ. The CDR3 is made up of 17 amino acids. Between the trimmed V and J ends, which lost 0 bases and 0 bases, there was a span of 15 bases. The CDR3 sequence: CASSLARGGYLNTEAFF. In nucleotides, the CDR3 is TGCGCCAGCAGCTTGGCCAGGGGCGGGTATTTGAACACTGAAGCTTTCTTT.

The J gene is TRBJ1-4, the V gene TRBV2, with 7 bases that match TRBD1. Germline loops: CDR1 SNHLY, CDR2 FYNNEI. V was clipped by 6 bases and J by 10 bases; unmatched bases: 14. This CDR3 has 15 amino acids. CDR3 in amino acids: CASSERGQEGGKLFF. The CDR3 region has the DNA TGTGCCAGCAGCGAAAGGGGGCAGGAAGGCGGAAAACTGTTTTTT.

The J gene is TRBJ2-3, the V gene TRBV7-3, with 7 positions matching TRBD2. CDR3 length: 15 residues. The J segment lost 5 bases and the V segment lost 4 bases, leaving 9 bases of the junction unmatched. CDR1 SGHTA and CDR2 FQGTGA come from the germline V gene. The CDR3 is CASSWSAGVGDTQYF. The CDR3 region has the DNA TGTGCCAGCAGCTGGTCGGCGGGGGTGGGAGATACGCAGTATTTT.

This clone was seen just once. V usage is TRBV6-6 and J usage is TRBJ2-5; D uncertain. In germline, CDR1 is MNHNY, CDR2 SVGAGI (reference sequence). This CDR3 spans 13 amino acids. Trimming took 2 bases from V and 7 from J, leaving 11 bases between them. CDR3 nucleotides: TGTGCCAGCAGTTACGAGGAAACCGGGACCCAGTACTTC. Translated: CASSYEETGTQYF.

As to this clone: The junction does not match germline at one end; this may be a read error. The chain uses TRBV4-1 and TRBJ2-1, with TRBD1 matching 8 bases. CDR3 length: 18 amino acids. Germline loops: CDR1 MGHRA, CDR2 YSYEKL. CDR3 DNA sequence: TGCGCCAGCAGCCAGGAGGTGCAGGACAGGGAATCCTTCAATGAGCAGTTCTTC. Translated, it gives CASSQEVQDRESFNEQFF.

This clone was detected only a few times. The chain couples TRBV7-9 to TRBJ1-2; D ambiguous. V lost 3 bases, J lost 8 bases, and 7 bases lay in between. Germline CDR1 and CDR2: SEHNR and FQNEAQ (reference sequence). This CDR3 spans 11 amino acids. CDR3 bases: TGTGCCAGCAGCTTGGCAGGCGGCTACACCTTC. This translates into CASSLAGGYTF.

The chain uses TRBV19 and TRBJ1-1; 7 positions agree with TRBD1. The CDR3 totals 14 residues. Germline V gene data show CDR1 as LNHDA and CDR2 as SQIVND (reference sequence). The V gene end was trimmed by 3 bases and the J gene end by 5 bases; junction bases not matched to a gene: 6. The CDR3, as DNA: TGTGCCAGTAGTATCCGACAGGGCACGACTGAAGCTTTCTTT. It encodes CASSIRQGTTEAFF.

The chain is built from TRBV27 and TRBJ2-1; possible D gene TRBD2, 6 bases. Trimming took off 2 bases at V and 7 bases at J, with 12 bases between the two ends. Germline V lookup: CDR1 MNHEY, CDR2 SMNVEV (reference sequence). The CDR3 is 14 residues long. CDR3 sequence (DNA): TGTGCCAGCAGTTTAATGAGGGGAGGTAATGAGCAGTTCTTC. Translated: CASSLMRGGNEQFF.

The rearrangement joins TRBV27 to TRBJ2-7, with 9 nucleotides matching TRBD1. The CDR3 runs to 15 residues. CDR1 is MNHEY, CDR2 SMNVEV, per germline (reference sequence). J lost 3 bases, V lost 5 bases, and 8 bases had no gene match. The CDR3: CASSTGTGSLYEQYF. The DNA for the CDR3 is TGTGCCAGCAGTACCGGGACAGGGAGCCTCTACGAGCAGTACTTC.

This sequence joins TRBV30 and TRBJ1-1; 7 positions match TRBD1. With 3 bases clipped from V and 0 bases from J, the junction kept 7 bases outside the gene matches. The germline V gene encodes CDR1 GTSNPN and CDR2 SVGIG (reference sequence). This CDR3 has 15 residues. In DNA form, the CDR3 reads TGTGCCTGGAGCGCAGGGGGTGCAATGAACACTGAAGCTTTCTTT. It specifies CAWSAGGAMNTEAFF. Variable domain in full (rest from reference TRBV30 and TRBJ1-1): SQTIHQWPATLVQPVGSPLSLECTVEGTSNPNLYWYRQAAGRGLQLLFYSVGIGQISSEVPQNLSASRPQDRQFILSSKKLLLSDSGFYLCAWSAGGAMNTEAFFGQGTRLTVV.

This chain uses TRBV6-6 with TRBJ1-1; D uncertain. Germline-derived CDR1 and CDR2 are MNHNY and SVGAGI (reference sequence). The CDR3 spans 16 residues. The V gene lost 2 bases and the J gene lost 10 bases, with 23 bases spanning the gap. CDR3: CASSYVRAGQLKAAFF. The CDR3 DNA follows: TGTGCCAGCAGTTACGTGAGGGCAGGCCAACTCAAGGCAGCTTTCTTT.

V and J are TRBV2 and TRBJ2-7, with 11 bases lining up with TRBD1. The germline V gene encodes CDR1 SNHLY and CDR2 FYNNEI. With V trimmed by 4 bases and J by 5 bases, 10 bases remained unmatched. The CDR3 spans 16 residues. The CDR3 sequence: CASSASLGDRGDEQYF. For the CDR3, the DNA is TGTGCCAGCAGTGCTAGCCTAGGGGACAGGGGGGACGAGCAGTACTTC. Based on the CDR3 plus reference TRBV2 and TRBJ2-7, the full variable domain is EPEVTQTPSHQVTQMGQEVILRCVPISNHLYFYWYRQILGQKVEFLVSFYNNEISEKSEIFDDQFSVERPDGSNFTLKIRSTKLEDSAMYFCASSASLGDRGDEQYFGPGTRLTVT.

The chain recombines TRBV5-1 with TRBJ2-5; 10 bases match TRBD1. This CDR3 has 16 residues. CDR1 and CDR2 (germline): SGHRS, YFSETQ. After removal of 0 bases from V and 2 bases from J, the junction contained 4 bases not matched to a gene. The CDR3 reads CASSLDGTGEQETQYF. The CDR3 region has the DNA TGCGCCAGCAGCTTGGATGGGACAGGGGAACAAGAGACCCAGTACTTC.

Here the CDR3 reads CASSGPPGTGGAGNEQFF. The CDR3 DNA sequence: TGTGCCAGCAGTGGTCCACCTGGGACAGGGGGCGCAGGGAATGAGCAGTTCTTC. This chain links TRBV25-1 with TRBJ2-1; 12 nucleotides match TRBD1. This CDR3 contains 18 residues. With V trimmed by 4 bases and J by 7 bases, 14 bases remained unmatched. CDR1 and CDR2 from the germline V gene are MGHDK and SYGVNS.

The chain carries TRBV28 and TRBJ1-2, with 8 bases lining up with TRBD1. Trimming took 10 bases from V and 3 from J; bases not matched to a gene: 4. Germline assignment: CDR1 MDHEN and CDR2 SYDVKM. CDR3 length: 12 amino acids. The chain's CDR3 is CANKGQDYGYTF. For the CDR3, the DNA is TGTGCCAACAAGGGACAGGACTATGGCTACACCTTC.

This clone was counted once. The rearrangement uses TRBV7-2 and TRBJ2-7; 8 bases fit TRBD1. The length of the CDR3 is 14 residues. The junction had 3 bases not matched to a gene; V was cut back by 3 bases and J by 2 bases. Germline V gives CDR1 SGHTA, CDR2 FQGNSA. The CDR3 DNA reads TGTGCCAGCAGCTTTGGACAGGGACCCTACGAGCAGTACTTC. Its protein is CASSFGQGPYEQYF.